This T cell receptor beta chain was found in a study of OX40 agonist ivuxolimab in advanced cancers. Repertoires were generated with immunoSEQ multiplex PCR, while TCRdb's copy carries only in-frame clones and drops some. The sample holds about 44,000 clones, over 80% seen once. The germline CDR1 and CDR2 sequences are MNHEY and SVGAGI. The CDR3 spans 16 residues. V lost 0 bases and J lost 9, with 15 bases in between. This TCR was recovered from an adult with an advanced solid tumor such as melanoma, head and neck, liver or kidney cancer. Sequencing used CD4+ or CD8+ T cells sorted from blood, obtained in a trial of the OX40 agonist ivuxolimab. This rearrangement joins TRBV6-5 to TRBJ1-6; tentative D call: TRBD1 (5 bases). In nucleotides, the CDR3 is TGTGCCAGCAGTTACTCGGGGGGAAGGAGACCTTCACCCCTCCACTTT. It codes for CASSYSGGRRPSPLHF.